The T cell receptor (beta chain) under discussion was sequenced for a study of blood T cell repertoires in COVID-19. About the research overall: Whether acute or convalescent, the COVID-19 samples came from the United States, Italy and Spain. PBMCs, B-cell-depleted T cells, or T cells were the source of the cDNA or gDNA that made up the material.

Original methodology: Amplification from reference gene primers served as the basis for estimated nucleated cell counts. Repertoires were generated with immunoSEQ multiplex PCR, while TCRdb's copy carries only in-frame clones and drops some. The DNA gave D and trimming, while V, J and clone size come from that table. The table has approximately 150,000 clones, approximately 86% seen once. The trim removed 3 bases at V and 4 bases at J, leaving 4 bases unmatched. The CDR3 spans 14 residues. CDR1 and CDR2 from the germline V gene are MDHEN and SYDVKM. Sequenced material: peripheral blood. The sequence was obtained from a woman aged 55-70 years with acute or convalescent COVID-19. The chain has TRBV28 and TRBJ1-2; 8 nucleotides agree with TRBD1. The DNA for the CDR3 is TGTGCCAGCAGTTTCGGGGACAGGTTCTATGGCTACACCTTC. Translation gives CASSFGDRFYGYTF.